Below, 25 T cell receptor beta chains from the same sample are listed, as sequenced in a study of blood T cell repertoires in COVID-19. Measured with immunoSEQ multiplex PCR; TCRdb has only the in-frame clones, and not every one. The profile shows about 84,000 clones, 83% of them singletons. Source material: peripheral blood. Receptor source: a woman of 80 years or more with acute or convalescent COVID-19.

The chain carries TRBV29-1 and TRBJ2-2, with 7 bases aligning to TRBD2. The V segment lost 6 bases and the J segment 4 bases; nucleotides outside the gene matches: 8. From germline, CDR1 is SQVTM and CDR2 ANQGSEA. This CDR3 is built from 14 residues. The DNA of the CDR3 is TGCAGCGTATCTAGCGGAGGCGGCACCGGGGAGCTGTTTTTT. Residues: CSVSSGGGTGELFF.

This clone occurred once. This rearrangement joins TRBV7-9 to TRBJ2-3; 8 positions agree with TRBD2. The germline V gene encodes CDR1 SEHNR and CDR2 FQNEAQ (reference sequence). The CDR3 covers 15 residues. V was pared by 5 bases and J by 0 bases, with 4 bases of the junction left unmatched. DNA of the CDR3: TGTGCCAGCAGCCTACTAGCGGTGAGCACAGATACGCAGTATTTT. Protein sequence: CASSLLAVSTDTQYF.

V usage is TRBV6-1 and J usage is TRBJ2-5; possibly TRBD1 for D (6 bases). V was clipped by 3 bases and J by 0 bases, with 11 bases between them. Germline V gene sequence: CDR1 MNHNS, CDR2 SASEGT. The CDR3 has 15 residues. The CDR3 protein is CASSDGQLYQETQYF. DNA for the CDR3: TGTGCCAGCAGTGATGGACAGTTGTACCAAGAGACCCAGTACTTC.

This chain links TRBV6-6 with TRBJ1-5; the D gene is possibly TRBD1 (6 bases). There are 15 residues in the CDR3. Per the germline V gene, CDR1 is MNHNY and CDR2 is SVGAGI (reference sequence). V dropped 5 bases and J dropped 5 bases, with 16 bases sitting between them. CDR3 in DNA: TGTGCCAGCAGTAGCGCCGGGACATCCCATCAGCCCCAGCATTTT. Its translation: CASSSAGTSHQPQHF.

The chain employs TRBV5-4 and TRBJ2-3; D is unclear. The CDR3 is 15 amino acids. Between the trimmed V and J ends, which lost 1 base and 1 base, there was a span of 10 bases. CDR1 is SGHNT and CDR2 is YYREEE in the germline V gene (reference sequence). The CDR3 DNA reads as TGTGCCAGCAGCTTGAATAACGGAGGCACAGATACGCAGTATTTT. Translating gives CASSLNNGGTDTQYF.

The chain carries TRBV19 and TRBJ1-2; 7 bases align to TRBD1. The CDR3 extends over 13 amino acids. CDR1 is LNHDA and CDR2 is SQIVND in the germline V gene (reference sequence). Trimming cost V 7 bases and J 5 bases; bases outside gene matches: 7. CDR3 protein: CASTPGTAYGYTF. CDR3 coding DNA: TGTGCCAGTACTCCCGGGACAGCTTATGGCTACACCTTC.

The genes are TRBV11-2 and TRBJ2-1, with 7 bases identical to TRBD2. V shed 1 base, J shed 3 bases, and the junction held 3 bases outside the gene matches. The CDR3 is made up of 15 amino acids. The germline V gene has CDR1 SGHAT and CDR2 FQNNGV. The CDR3 sequence is CASSLGASGYNEQFF. The CDR3, as DNA: TGTGCCAGCAGCTTAGGTGCTAGCGGCTACAATGAGCAGTTCTTC.

This rearrangement joins TRBV11-2 to TRBJ2-7; 9 bases agree with TRBD1. The CDR3 runs to 14 residues. Losses at the gene ends were 6 bases for V and 2 bases for J; bases not matched to a gene: 5. Looked up from germline, CDR1 is SGHAT and CDR2 is FQNNGV. CDR3 nucleotide sequence: TGTGCCAGCAGTCGGACAGGGGAGACCTACGAGCAGTACTTC. As protein: CASSRTGETYEQYF.

The chain links TRBV29-1 to TRBJ1-4, with 9 bases matching TRBD1. J lost 8 bases, V lost 4 bases, and 8 bases had no gene match. The germline gives CDR1 SQVTM, CDR2 ANQGSEA. The CDR3 has 14 residues. The CDR3, as DNA: TGCAGCGTTGGCACCGGGACAGGGAGAGAAAAACTGTTTTTT. Encoded protein: CSVGTGTGREKLFF.

The count of this clone is one. The chain uses TRBV3-1 (or the pseudogene TRBV3-2) and TRBJ1-3; weak D call: TRBD1 (5 bases). Germline V gene data show CDR1 as LGHDT and CDR2 as YNNKEL (reference sequence). The CDR3 consists of 17 residues. The ends were cut back, 4 bases at V and 2 bases at J, with 18 bases in the middle. CDR3 in amino acids: CASSLYQRTQPGNTIYF. CDR3 nucleotides: TGTGCCAGCAGCCTATACCAACGGACACAGCCTGGAAACACCATATATTTT.

CDR3 bases: TGTGCCAGCTCACCCCAGGGGGGAGGCTACACCTTC. Translated: CASSPQGGGYTF. This rearrangement joins TRBV18 to TRBJ1-2; 7 nucleotides line up with TRBD1. The CDR3 is 12 residues long. Trimming cost V 3 bases and J 8 bases; bases outside gene matches: 3. Germline CDR1 is KGHSH and CDR2 is LQKENI.

The rearrangement links TRBV5-5 to TRBJ1-4, with 7 bases lining up with TRBD1. The CDR3 covers 15 residues. V gave up 0 bases and J gave up 2 bases; unmatched junction bases: 1. CDR1 is SGHKS, CDR2 YYEKEE, per germline (reference sequence). This CDR3 reads CASSLAGQTNEKLFF. In DNA form, the CDR3 reads TGTGCCAGCAGCTTGGCGGGACAGACTAATGAAAAACTGTTTTTT.

The CDR3 is CASSLTGAGYTF. The CDR3, as DNA: TGTGCCAGCAGTTTGACAGGGGCCGGCTACACCTTC. This chain links TRBV28 with TRBJ1-2, with 8 bases identical to TRBD1. The CDR3 covers 12 residues. J gave up 8 bases and V 3 bases, and 2 bases lay outside the gene matches. CDR1 MDHEN and CDR2 SYDVKM come from the germline V gene.

This sequence joins TRBV21-1 and TRBJ2-1; the DNA was not compared with TRBD2, the D call given in the table. TRBV21-1 is flagged as a pseudogene. The CDR3 covers 17 residues. CDR3 nucleotides: TGTGCCAGCAGCAAAGGGACTAGCGGGAGTAAGGCCGATGAGCAGTTCTTC. This translates into CASSKGTSGSKADEQFF.

The chain couples TRBV18 to TRBJ2-7; weak D call: TRBD2 (6 bases). Germline assignment: CDR1 KGHSH and CDR2 LQKENI. The length of the CDR3 is 15 residues. V gave up 3 bases and J gave up 6 bases, with 18 bases separating them. CDR3 DNA: TGTGCCAGCTCACCCCCCAGCGGAGGGACGGGCGAGCAGTACTTC. It encodes CASSPPSGGTGEQYF.

The chain combines TRBV18 with TRBJ2-7, with 7 bases matching TRBD2. After removal of 1 base from V and 7 bases from J, the junction contained 7 bases not matched to a gene. This CDR3 comprises 14 residues. The germline gives CDR1 KGHSH, CDR2 LQKENI. CDR3 bases: TGTGCCAGCTCACCACTAGCGGGTACTATGGAGCAGTACTTC. It encodes CASSPLAGTMEQYF.

V gene TRBV28 combines with J gene TRBJ1-4; 7 bases map to TRBD1. Germline values: CDR1 MDHEN, CDR2 SYDVKM. The CDR3 is 15 amino acids. After removal of 5 bases from V and 5 bases from J, the junction contained 8 bases not matched to a gene. CDR3 in amino acids: CASSDTGALNEKLFF. The CDR3 DNA reads TGTGCCAGCAGTGACACAGGGGCTTTAAATGAAAAACTGTTTTTT.

V usage is TRBV4-2 and J usage is TRBJ2-3; a possible D gene is TRBD2 (6 bases). The CDR3 loop spans 16 amino acids. Germline CDR1 reads LGHNA; CDR2 reads YNFKEQ. Trimming removed 1 base at V and 0 bases at J, with 11 bases between. The CDR3 DNA reads as TGTGCCAGCAGCCAAGTAGATAGCGGTAGCACAGATACGCAGTATTTT. It translates to CASSQVDSGSTDTQYF.

The genes are TRBV5-1 and TRBJ1-4, with 10 bases matching TRBD1. The germline gives CDR1 SGHRS, CDR2 YFSETQ. This CDR3 contains 14 residues. V shed 5 bases, J shed 5 bases, and the junction held 3 bases outside the gene matches. The CDR3 here is CASREGQGNEKLFF. CDR3 coding DNA: TGCGCCAGCAGGGAGGGACAGGGGAATGAAAAACTGTTTTTT.

This clone was counted between two and nine times. In nucleotides, the CDR3 is TGTGCCAGCAGCTTAGTAGAGGGACTCTACGAGCAGTACTTC. It is translated as CASSLVEGLYEQYF. The J gene is TRBJ2-7, the V gene TRBV11-2; maybe TRBD2 (6 bases). V lost 1 base, J lost 3 bases, and 10 bases lay in between. CDR1 and CDR2 (germline): SGHAT, FQNNGV. The CDR3 covers 14 residues. Drawing the rest from reference TRBV11-2 and TRBJ2-7, the complete variable domain is EAGVAQSPRYKIIEKRQSVAFWCNPISGHATLYWYQQILGQGPKLLIQFQNNGVVDDSQLPKDRFSAERLKGVDSTLKIQPAKLEDSAVYLCASSLVEGLYEQYFGPGTRLTVT.

This clone was seen only once. The chain's CDR3 is CASSHDKNTGELFF. DNA for the CDR3: TGCGCCAGCAGCCATGACAAGAACACCGGGGAGCTGTTTTTT. J is TRBJ2-2 and V is TRBV4-3; D is unresolved. The V gene lost 3 bases and the J gene lost 1 base, with 6 bases spanning the gap. Germline CDR1 reads LGHNA; CDR2 reads YSLEER. The CDR3 covers 14 residues.

As to this clone: This same CDR3 is encoded by further DNA sequences in the sample. The rearrangement uses TRBV12-5 and TRBJ2-7; 7 bases align to TRBD2. The CDR3 has 14 amino acids. The V gene's germline CDR1 is LGHNT and CDR2 FRNRAP. V was clipped by 6 bases and J by 6 bases; unmatched bases: 11. This chain's CDR3 is CASGRTGGFGEQYF. In nucleotides, the CDR3 is TGTGCTAGTGGGAGGACGGGGGGTTTTGGCGAGCAGTACTTC.

The gene calls are TRBV7-9 and TRBJ2-3, with TRBD2 matching over 7 bases. The CDR3 length is 14 residues. Germline V gives CDR1 SEHNR, CDR2 FQNEAQ (reference sequence). V gave up 2 bases and J gave up 6 bases; unmatched junction bases: 5. The CDR3: CASSLRGSGDTQYF. CDR3 sequence (DNA): TGTGCCAGCAGCTTACGCGGGAGTGGGGATACGCAGTATTTT.

The chain combines TRBV5-4 with TRBJ1-4; 9 bases align to TRBD1. Germline-derived CDR1 and CDR2 are SGHNT and YYREEE (reference sequence). V lost 1 base and J lost 8; bases outside the gene matches: 9. The CDR3 has 16 amino acids. The CDR3 DNA reads as TGTGCCAGCAGCTTGTCTGGGGGGACAGGGAGGGAAAAACTGTTTTTT. Translating it yields CASSLSGGTGREKLFF.

This chain uses TRBV3-1 (or the pseudogene TRBV3-2) with TRBJ1-3; no clear D. The germline gives CDR1 LGHDT, CDR2 YNNKEL (reference sequence). The CDR3 runs 15 residues. V was cut by 4 bases and J by 0 bases, with 10 bases left in between. CDR3 in amino acids: CASSPQAGSGNTIYF. The DNA for the CDR3 is TGTGCCAGCAGCCCTCAGGCAGGCTCTGGAAACACCATATATTTT.